What follows describes a single TCR beta chain. Its antigen is still unknown. Other DNA sequences of this sample code for an identical CDR3. This entry belongs to a study of long-term antiretroviral therapy in people with HIV. Study results and limitations: All time points showed a repertoire dominated by clones expanded before ART.

Researchers report immunoSEQ v3.0 was run at survey level. TCRdb keeps only in-frame clones here, not all; method: immunoSEQ multiplex PCR. The sample consists of roughly 25,000 clones, roughly 80% of them appearing once. Trimming shortened V by 1 base and J by 1 base, and 4 bases separated the two germline ends. This CDR3 has 13 amino acids. Germline V gene data show CDR1 as SGHNT and CDR2 as YENEEA. The TCR originated in a man aged 25-45 years with HIV. Material: unsorted PBMCs, obtained 2.1 years after starting antiretroviral therapy. The chain carries TRBV11-3 and TRBJ1-1; D gene unclear. The CDR3 spells CASSLGGNTEAFF. The CDR3 DNA follows: TGTGCCAGCAGCTTAGGAGGGAACACTGAAGCTTTCTTT.